The 8 T cell receptor beta chains given below trace back to one sample, sequenced in a study of Ad26.COV2.S vaccination and SARS-CoV-2 variants (dated by TCRdb to the early 2020s). Interpreted using the paper, the treatment or condition label stands for: roughly 19 received Ad26.COV2.S at low or high dose, single or two shots; 5 received placebo; per-sample allocation not given. Repertoires of vaccine and placebo recipients were sequenced from samples taken on day 63 after the first injection. Libraries came from the immunoSEQ multiplex PCR assay. As stored in TCRdb, this immuneACCESS dataset retains in-frame rearrangements with V and J assigned. A fraction of the clones does not appear; measured against another copy, unresolved V genes explain less than half of the discrepancy, and the remainder lacks a known reason. In all, the sample holds some 370,000 clones, and approximately 83% of those were seen once. Around 7.4% of the sample is in the top ten clones.

Material: peripheral blood, obtained in a trial of Ad26.COV2.S vaccine versus placebo. These receptors all come from a person between 18 and 60 years old who received the Ad26.COV2.S COVID-19 vaccine or a placebo.

The chain uses TRBV4-1 and TRBJ1-3, with no clear D. This CDR3 has 15 amino acids. CDR1 and CDR2 from the germline V gene are MGHRA and YSYEKL. The V end was cut by 5 bases, the J end by 4 bases, with 15 bases between. In nucleotides, the CDR3 is TGCGCCAGCAGCTTGCGGGAGACACTCGGAAACACCATATATTTT. It codes for CASSLRETLGNTIYF.

As for this clone: The same CDR3 is also encoded by other DNA sequences in this sample. V usage is TRBV5-1 and J usage is TRBJ2-1; 11 nucleotides agree with TRBD1. The CDR3 is 15 residues long. In germline, CDR1 is SGHRS, CDR2 YFSETQ. Losses at the gene ends were 4 bases for V and 4 bases for J; bases not matched to a gene: 4. The DNA for the CDR3 is TGCGCCAGCAGCCTCGGGACAGGGGGTTACAATGAGCAGTTCTTC. It specifies CASSLGTGGYNEQFF.

This clone was seen once. The chain joins TRBV9 to TRBJ2-2, with 7 nucleotides matching TRBD1. This CDR3 comprises 16 residues. CDR1 and CDR2 (germline): SGDLS, YYNGEE. J gave up 6 bases and V 0 bases, and 8 bases lay outside the gene matches. The CDR3 DNA reads as TGTGCCAGCAGCGTAGCTACGCGAGGGGGCCCCGGGGAGCTGTTTTTT. It is translated as CASSVATRGGPGELFF.

CDR3 in amino acids: CASSTYTGGAGYGYTF. In DNA, the CDR3 is TGTGCCAGCAGCACCTACACAGGGGGCGCCGGCTATGGCTACACCTTC. The J gene is TRBJ1-2, the V gene TRBV11-1; 9 nucleotides align to TRBD1. Germline CDR1 reads SGHAT; CDR2 reads FQDESV (reference sequence). With 5 bases clipped from V and 4 bases from J, the junction kept 11 bases outside the gene matches. There are 16 residues in the CDR3.

The genes are TRBV6-1 and TRBJ1-1; TRBD1 agrees at 7 bases. The V segment lost 2 bases and the J segment 0 bases; nucleotides outside the gene matches: 6. Germline values: CDR1 MNHNS, CDR2 SASEGT. This CDR3 has 16 residues. The CDR3 protein is CASSETSTGVNTEAFF. The CDR3 DNA follows: TGTGCCAGCAGTGAAACCTCAACAGGGGTGAACACTGAAGCTTTCTTT.

V and J are TRBV19 and TRBJ1-6, with D tentatively TRBD1 (6 bases). Looked up from germline, CDR1 is LNHDA and CDR2 is SQIVND (reference sequence). The CDR3 sequence is 14 residues long. The V gene lost 6 bases and the J gene lost 5 bases, with 11 bases spanning the gap. The CDR3 region is CASSRTVHNSPLHF. As DNA, the CDR3 is TGTGCCAGTAGCCGGACAGTTCATAATTCACCCCTCCACTTT.

This clone was counted a few times. The chain employs TRBV19 and TRBJ1-5; no reliable D call. The V gene lost 0 bases and the J gene lost 7 bases, with 7 bases spanning the gap. The germline CDR1 and CDR2 sequences are LNHDA and SQIVND (reference sequence). The CDR3 is 13 amino acids. CDR3: CASSIDSGQPQHF. The DNA of the CDR3 is TGTGCCAGTAGTATAGATTCAGGCCAGCCCCAGCATTTT. Using reference TRBV19 and TRBJ1-5 for the parts outside the CDR3, the full variable domain is DGGITQSPKYLFRKEGQNVTLSCEQNLNHDAMYWYRQDPGQGLRLIYYSQIVNDFQKGDIAEGYSVSREKKESFPLTVTSAQKNPTAFYLCASSIDSGQPQHFGDGTRLSIL.

The chain combines TRBV5-4 with TRBJ1-2, with 7 nucleotides matching TRBD1. Looked up from germline, CDR1 is SGHNT and CDR2 is YYREEE (reference sequence). Unmatched junction bases numbered 5, after V lost 2 bases and J lost 4 bases. The length of the CDR3 is 14 residues. The CDR3 nucleotides read TGTGCCAGCAGCTTCAGGGGGGGTTTCTATGGCTACACCTTC. As protein: CASSFRGGFYGYTF.